The 21 T cell receptor beta chains below were found in one sample sequenced in a study of blood T cell repertoires in COVID-19. Repertoires were generated with immunoSEQ multiplex PCR, while TCRdb's copy carries only in-frame clones and drops some. The table lists 150,000 to 200,000 clones, 70% to 90% of them singletons, with about 6.5% in the top ten. Sequenced input: peripheral blood. All receptors derive from a woman of 80 years or more in a cohort sampled during active or convalescent COVID-19.

The V and J genes are TRBV11-2 and TRBJ2-2, with a possible D match to TRBD2 (6 bases). Trimming took off 3 bases at V and 0 bases at J, with 8 bases between the two ends. The CDR3 is 15 amino acids. Germline-derived CDR1 and CDR2 are SGHAT and FQNNGV. CDR3 loop: CASSFSGTNTGELFF. CDR3 bases: TGTGCCAGCAGCTTTAGCGGTACGAACACCGGGGAGCTGTTTTTT.

This chain joins TRBV5-4 and TRBJ2-5; TRBD1 matches at 8 bases. There are 15 residues in the CDR3. Germline V gives CDR1 SGHNT, CDR2 YYREEE (reference sequence). V was clipped by 4 bases and J by 2 bases; unmatched bases: 7. The CDR3, as DNA: TGTGCCAGCAGCCAACAGGGGGTATTACAAGAGACCCAGTACTTC. Residues: CASSQQGVLQETQYF.

The chain links TRBV6-4 to TRBJ1-5; no definite D call. This CDR3 contains 13 residues. Between the trimmed V and J ends, which lost 3 bases and 7 bases, there was a span of 10 bases. Germline-derived CDR1 and CDR2 are MRHNA and SNTAGT. The CDR3 nucleotides read TGTGCCAGCAGTGAGATGGGTAGCCAGCCCCAGCATTTT. Protein: CASSEMGSQPQHF.

The rearrangement links TRBV11-2 to TRBJ1-4; 9 nucleotides agree with TRBD1. This CDR3 is 15 amino acids long. Germline assignment: CDR1 SGHAT and CDR2 FQNNGV. J was trimmed by 8 bases and V by 4 bases; bases with no gene match: 8. CDR3 loop: CASSSRQGVREKLFF. The CDR3 nucleotides are TGTGCCAGCAGCTCGAGACAGGGGGTTAGGGAAAAACTGTTTTTT.

V is TRBV7-2 and J is TRBJ1-3; D ambiguous. The germline V gene encodes CDR1 SGHTA and CDR2 FQGNSA. The CDR3 covers 14 residues. Trimming stripped 3 bases from V and 4 bases from J, with 10 bases between. The CDR3 nucleotides read TGTGCCAGCAGCTTCGACATGCGAGGAAACACCATATATTTT. It encodes CASSFDMRGNTIYF.

CDR3 protein: CASRRESETGELFF. CDR3 sequence (DNA): TGTGCCAGTAGGCGGGAGTCGGAAACCGGGGAGCTGTTTTTT. This chain links TRBV19 with TRBJ2-2; TRBD2 aligns across 7 bases. The CDR3 is 14 amino acids. Germline-derived CDR1 and CDR2 are LNHDA and SQIVND (reference sequence). V lost 6 bases, J lost 5 bases, and 6 bases stayed unmatched.

The genes are TRBV28 and TRBJ1-2, with TRBD1 identical over 7 bases. This CDR3 has 16 amino acids. After removal of 5 bases from V and 7 bases from J, the junction contained 16 bases not matched to a gene. In germline, CDR1 is MDHEN, CDR2 SYDVKM. CDR3 amino acids: CASSPVGRGNRSGYTF. Written as DNA, the CDR3 is TGTGCCAGCAGTCCGGTGGGCAGGGGGAATCGGAGTGGCTACACCTTC.

The V and J genes are TRBV3-1 (or the pseudogene TRBV3-2) and TRBJ1-5, with D unclear. CDR3 length: 13 amino acids. The V and J ends lost 0 bases and 5 bases respectively, with 5 bases between them. Looked up from germline, CDR1 is LGHDT and CDR2 is YNNKEL (reference sequence). The CDR3: CASSQDSHQPQHF. CDR3 sequence (DNA): TGTGCCAGCAGCCAAGATTCTCATCAGCCCCAGCATTTT.

The chain carries TRBV5-6 and TRBJ2-1; 8 nucleotides agree with TRBD2. The CDR3 sequence is 14 residues long. CDR1 is SGHDT and CDR2 is YYEEEE in the germline V gene. J lost 8 bases, V lost 5 bases, and 9 bases had no gene match. For the CDR3, the DNA is TGTGCCAGCAGAGGAGCGGCGGGGGGTCATGAGCAGTTCTTC. This translates into CASRGAAGGHEQFF.

The chain recombines TRBV27 with TRBJ1-3; D not certain. Germline CDR1 and CDR2: MNHEY and SMNVEV (reference sequence). V was clipped by 5 bases and J by 0 bases, with 8 bases between them. CDR3 size: 14 residues. CDR3 sequence reads: CASSPLSSGNTIYF. CDR3 nucleotide sequence: TGTGCCAGCAGTCCCCTCAGCTCTGGAAACACCATATATTTT.

This rearrangement joins TRBV7-9 to TRBJ2-5; the D gene is possibly TRBD2 (5 bases). Germline values: CDR1 SEHNR, CDR2 FQNEAQ (reference sequence). The CDR3 totals 15 residues. The V end lost 1 base, the J end lost 2 bases, and 11 bases lay between the germline ends. The CDR3 is CASSLGGSPQETQYF. The CDR3 DNA sequence: TGTGCCAGCAGCTTAGGAGGGTCCCCACAAGAGACCCAGTACTTC.

This clone was observed a handful of times. This chain joins TRBV6-4 and TRBJ2-7; D might be TRBD1 (6 bases). Germline V gene lookup returns CDR1 MRHNA and CDR2 SNTAGT. V was pared by 0 bases and J by 3 bases, with 15 bases between. The CDR3 covers 16 residues. For the CDR3, the DNA is TGTGCCAGCAGTGACTCTCCCAGGGGTGGTAGCTACGAGCAGTACGTC. This encodes CASSDSPRGGSYEQYV.

This chain uses TRBV5-1 with TRBJ1-2, with D maybe TRBD1 (5 bases). The CDR3 covers 17 residues. The germline V and J ends were trimmed by 3 bases and 0 bases, with 18 bases remaining between them. In germline, CDR1 is SGHRS, CDR2 YFSETQ. CDR3 nucleotides: TGCGCCAGCAGCTCGGGACTTGGGGCCCTCTCTAACTATGGCTACACCTTC. It specifies CASSSGLGALSNYGYTF.

This clone has a single count. J is TRBJ1-2 and V is TRBV30; 7 nucleotides align to TRBD1. The length of the CDR3 is 12 residues. Germline lookup yields CDR1 GTSNPN and CDR2 SVGIG (reference sequence). V lost 4 bases, J lost 6 bases, and 5 bases stayed unmatched. CDR3 sequence: CAWTRQGDGYTF. In DNA, the CDR3 is TGTGCCTGGACCCGACAGGGAGATGGCTACACCTTC.

This clone came up a few times. The gene calls are TRBV9 and TRBJ2-3; possible D gene TRBD1, 5 bases. Germline CDR1 reads SGDLS; CDR2 reads YYNGEE. The V end was cut by 1 base, the J end by 4 bases, with 10 bases between. The CDR3 has 14 amino acids. Here the CDR3 reads CASSVQGWADTQYF. In nucleotides, the CDR3 is TGTGCCAGCAGCGTACAGGGATGGGCAGATACGCAGTATTTT.

The chain has TRBV18 and TRBJ2-5, with D possibly being TRBD1 (6 bases). Trimming took off 7 bases at V and 0 bases at J, with 18 bases between the two ends. This CDR3 has 16 amino acids. CDR1 and CDR2 from the germline V gene are KGHSH and LQKENI. CDR3 in DNA: TGTGCCAGCTGTAGTGGACAGACTCTTAACCAAGAGACCCAGTACTTC. Residues: CASCSGQTLNQETQYF.

The chain employs TRBV5-1 and TRBJ1-4; 7 nucleotides match TRBD1. In germline, CDR1 is SGHRS, CDR2 YFSETQ. There are 16 residues in the CDR3. V lost 0 bases and J lost 8; bases outside the gene matches: 10. CDR3 DNA sequence: TGCGCCAGCAGCTTGGCCACGGGGACAGCTGGGGAAAAACTGTTTTTT. The encoded protein is CASSLATGTAGEKLFF.

The chain combines TRBV7-9 with TRBJ1-5, with D perhaps TRBD1 (5 bases). With 0 bases removed from V and 4 bases from J, the gap between germline ends came to 10 bases. Germline V gene data show CDR1 as SEHNR and CDR2 as FQNEAQ (reference sequence). The CDR3 has 15 amino acids. The CDR3 here is CASSLAGQINQPQHF. The CDR3 nucleotides read TGTGCCAGCAGCTTAGCGGGGCAGATTAATCAGCCCCAGCATTTT.

This clone was detected only once. This chain uses TRBV5-1 with TRBJ2-3; D is undetermined. The CDR3 is made up of 14 amino acids. From germline, CDR1 is SGHRS and CDR2 YFSETQ. With 5 bases removed from V and 5 bases from J, the gap between germline ends came to 15 bases. CDR3 region: CASRQQIGGDTQYF. The CDR3 DNA is TGCGCCAGCAGACAACAGATCGGTGGAGATACGCAGTATTTT.

J is TRBJ2-1 and V is TRBV19; 7 nucleotides match TRBD2. Looked up from germline, CDR1 is LNHDA and CDR2 is SQIVND (reference sequence). The junction had 12 bases not matched to a gene; V was cut back by 7 bases and J by 0 bases. CDR3 length equals 17 residues. The CDR3: CASTPLRGRVSYNEQFF. As DNA, the CDR3 is TGTGCCAGTACCCCTTTACGCGGGAGAGTCTCCTACAATGAGCAGTTCTTC.

V and J are TRBV5-4 and TRBJ2-5; 14 bases align to TRBD2. This CDR3 has 15 amino acids. CDR1 SGHNT and CDR2 YYREEE come from the germline V gene (reference sequence). J was trimmed by 5 bases and V by 9 bases; bases with no gene match: 9. DNA for the CDR3: TGTGCCACCGGGACTAGCGGGAGAGGTGGCGAGACCCAGTACTTC. The encoded protein is CATGTSGRGGETQYF.